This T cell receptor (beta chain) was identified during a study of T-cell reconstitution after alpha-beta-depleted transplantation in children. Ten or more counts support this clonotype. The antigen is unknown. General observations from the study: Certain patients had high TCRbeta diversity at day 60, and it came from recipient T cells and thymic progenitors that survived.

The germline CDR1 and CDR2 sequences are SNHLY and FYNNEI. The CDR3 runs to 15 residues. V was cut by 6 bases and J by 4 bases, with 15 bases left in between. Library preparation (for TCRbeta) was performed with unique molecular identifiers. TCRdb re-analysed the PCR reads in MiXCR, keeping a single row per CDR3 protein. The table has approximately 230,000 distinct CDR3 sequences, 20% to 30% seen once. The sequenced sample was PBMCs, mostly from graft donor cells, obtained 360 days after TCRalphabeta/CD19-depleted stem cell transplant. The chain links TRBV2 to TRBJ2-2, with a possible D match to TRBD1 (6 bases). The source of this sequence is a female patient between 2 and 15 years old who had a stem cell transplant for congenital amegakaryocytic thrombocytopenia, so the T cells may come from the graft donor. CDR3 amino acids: CASREDRYTTGELFF. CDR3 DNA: TGTGCCAGCAGAGAGGACAGATACACCACCGGGGAGCTGTTTTTT.